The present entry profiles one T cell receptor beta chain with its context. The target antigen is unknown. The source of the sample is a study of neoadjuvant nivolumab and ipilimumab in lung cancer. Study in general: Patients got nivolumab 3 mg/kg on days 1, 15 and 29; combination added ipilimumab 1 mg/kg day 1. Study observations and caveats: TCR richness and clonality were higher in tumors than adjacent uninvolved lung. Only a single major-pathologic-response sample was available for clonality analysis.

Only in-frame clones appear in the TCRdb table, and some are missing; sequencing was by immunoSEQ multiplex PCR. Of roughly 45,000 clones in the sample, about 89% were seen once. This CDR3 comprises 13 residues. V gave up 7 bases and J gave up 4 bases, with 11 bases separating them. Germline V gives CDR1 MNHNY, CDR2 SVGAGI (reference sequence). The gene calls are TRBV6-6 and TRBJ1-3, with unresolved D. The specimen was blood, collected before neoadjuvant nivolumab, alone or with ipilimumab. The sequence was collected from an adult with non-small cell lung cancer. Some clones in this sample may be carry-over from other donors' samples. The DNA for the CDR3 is TGTGCCAGCATAGGTACAGCCGGAAACACCATATATTTT. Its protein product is CASIGTAGNTIYF.